This T cell receptor (beta chain) was recorded in a study of CD8 T cells in Susac syndrome. Random hexamers were used to reverse transcribe the RNA input (0.5 to 1 ug). A multiplex approach, immunoSEQ multiplex PCR, amplified TCR beta CDR3 across 54 Vbeta and 13 Jbeta. TCRdb ran MiXCR on the immunoSEQ multiplex PCR reads and lists one entry per CDR3 protein. The sample includes 150,000 to 200,000 distinct CDR3 sequences, over 85% of them seen just once. Germline V gene data show CDR1 as DFQATT and CDR2 as SNEGSKA (reference sequence). The CDR3 extends over 14 amino acids. Trimming removed 6 bases at V and 5 bases at J, with 17 bases between.

The chain joins TRBV20-1 to TRBJ2-1, with D possibly matching TRBD2 (6 bases). The origin of this receptor is a human donor with multiple sclerosis. Sequencing was performed on CD4+ T cells from PBMCs. The CDR3 DNA follows: TGCAGTGCACCGACTAGTCGATACGACAATGAGCAGTTCTTC. Protein: CSAPTSRYDNEQFF.